Each of the 7 T cell receptor beta chains below was sequenced from the same sample in a study of PD-1 blockade in classical Hodgkin lymphoma. Profiling relied on immunoSEQ multiplex PCR, and the TCRdb table lists in-frame clones only, not all of them. Among roughly 140,000 clones listed, about four fifths were seen once. The patients all showed relapse after autologous stem cell transplantation, while their brentuximab vedotin exposure varied. Sequenced material: peripheral blood mononuclear cells (PBMCs), taken before the second cycle of nivolumab. The receptor source for this set is a human donor with classical Hodgkin lymphoma.

The rearrangement joins TRBV19 to TRBJ1-5, with 9 positions matching TRBD1. Germline V gene sequence: CDR1 LNHDA, CDR2 SQIVND (reference sequence). V shed 4 bases, J shed 5 bases, and the junction held 6 bases outside the gene matches. This CDR3 spans 15 amino acids. CDR3 protein: CASSSSGTGHQPQHF. For the CDR3, the DNA is TGTGCCAGTAGTAGCTCCGGGACAGGGCATCAGCCCCAGCATTTT.

V gene TRBV19 combines with J gene TRBJ1-1; weak D call: TRBD1 (5 bases). CDR1 is LNHDA, CDR2 SQIVND, per germline (reference sequence). This CDR3 region has 13 residues. Trimming left V 4 bases short and J 7 bases short, with 13 bases between. CDR3 protein: CASSTLRGSEAFF. The CDR3 region has the DNA TGTGCCAGTAGTACCCTTCGGGGCAGTGAAGCTTTCTTT.

J is TRBJ1-1 and V is TRBV4-2; D is unresolved. V was cut by 6 bases and J by 5 bases, with 13 bases left in between. The CDR3 covers 13 residues. Germline CDR1 and CDR2: LGHNA and YNFKEQ. CDR3 DNA sequence: TGTGCCAGCAGTTACTCCGAAGTGACTGAAGCTTTCTTT. It encodes CASSYSEVTEAFF.

CDR3 region: CASSPGGTGDNQPQHF. In DNA form, the CDR3 reads TGCGCCAGCAGCCCCGGGGGGACAGGGGACAATCAGCCCCAGCATTTT. The chain combines TRBV5-1 with TRBJ1-5; TRBD1 agrees at 10 bases. The CDR3 runs to 16 residues. CDR1 and CDR2 (germline): SGHRS, YFSETQ. V gave up 4 bases and J gave up 3 bases; unmatched junction bases: 7.

The chain is built from TRBV5-1 and TRBJ1-4; 7 bases match TRBD1. With V trimmed by 2 bases and J by 8 bases, 9 bases remained unmatched. CDR3 size: 15 residues. CDR1 and CDR2 from the germline V gene are SGHRS and YFSETQ. The CDR3 sequence is CASSFIGTVHEKLFF. In nucleotides, the CDR3 is TGCGCCAGCAGCTTTATTGGGACAGTCCACGAAAAACTGTTTTTT.

This rearrangement joins TRBV6-5 to TRBJ2-7; D possibly corresponds to TRBD2 (6 bases). Germline CDR1 and CDR2: MNHEY and SVGAGI. The CDR3 totals 15 residues. The V end lost 2 bases, the J end lost 0 bases, and 11 bases lay between the germline ends. CDR3 sequence: CASSYGGIPSYEQYF. DNA of the CDR3: TGTGCCAGCAGTTACGGGGGGATCCCCTCCTACGAGCAGTACTTC.

This chain connects TRBV2 to TRBJ2-3; TRBD2 agrees at 13 bases. The CDR3 length is 15 residues. J lost 3 bases, V lost 7 bases, and 4 bases had no gene match. Per the germline V gene, CDR1 is SNHLY and CDR2 is FYNNEI. This chain's CDR3 is CASKGLAGRTDTQYF. CDR3 coding DNA: TGTGCCAGCAAGGGACTAGCGGGACGAACAGATACGCAGTATTTT.